The 18 T cell receptor beta chains below were found in one sample sequenced in a study of glioma-infiltrating T cells. TCR alpha and beta CDR3 regions were amplified from RNA using iRepertoire nested multiplex PCR. Each CDR3 protein is one row after TCRdb ran MiXCR on the multiplex PCR reads. This table has some 85,000 distinct CDR3 sequences, about 25% appearing once. The specimen was glioma tissue, nonneoplastic brain tissue, or PBMCs (not recorded which). The receptors here all came from a human donor with low-grade glioma or glioblastoma, undergoing nonglioma brain surgery, or in good health (not recorded which).

This clonotype was counted only a few times. The chain recombines TRBV29-1 with TRBJ1-1; perhaps TRBD1 as D (6 bases). CDR3 length equals 13 residues. Germline loops: CDR1 SQVTM, CDR2 ANQGSEA. Trimming left V 3 bases short and J 4 bases short, with 12 bases between. As DNA, the CDR3 is TGCAGCGTTGACGGCAGGGGCCCCACTGAAGCTTTCTTT. Its translation: CSVDGRGPTEAFF.

V usage is TRBV9 and J usage is TRBJ2-3; D is ambiguous. The ends were cut back, 1 base at V and 5 bases at J, with 5 bases in the middle. Germline V gives CDR1 SGDLS, CDR2 YYNGEE. The CDR3 consists of 12 residues. Here the CDR3 reads CASSVSQDTQYF. The DNA of the CDR3 is TGTGCCAGCAGCGTATCCCAAGATACGCAGTATTTT.

The chain has TRBV4-1 and TRBJ1-4, with TRBD1 matching over 8 bases. J was trimmed by 8 bases and V by 3 bases; bases with no gene match: 11. The CDR3 covers 16 residues. Germline CDR1 and CDR2: MGHRA and YSYEKL. The chain's CDR3 is CASSQAGTGRGEKLFF. In DNA form, the CDR3 reads TGCGCCAGCAGCCAGGCCGGGACAGGCCGGGGAGAAAAACTGTTTTTT.

At least ten counts were recorded for this clonotype. The CDR3 DNA reads TGTGCCAGCGGAAGCCCGTTCGCTATGAACACTGAAGCTTTCTTT. It translates to CASGSPFAMNTEAFF. The chain has TRBV27 and TRBJ1-1; no firm D call. Trimming removed 8 bases at V and 0 bases at J, with 16 bases between. Germline CDR1 is MNHEY and CDR2 is SMNVEV (reference sequence). This CDR3 is built from 15 residues.

V gene TRBV29-1 combines with J gene TRBJ2-5; D is unresolved. Deletions cut 6 bases from V and 5 bases from J, with 13 bases between. The germline gives CDR1 SQVTM, CDR2 ANQGSEA. The CDR3 covers 12 residues. The CDR3 coding sequence is TGCAGCGTAGGTTCAGAAGGGGAGACCCAGTACTTC. It translates to CSVGSEGETQYF.

This clonotype was counted ten times or more. The CDR3 sequence is CASSLRTDSLTEAFF. The CDR3 DNA is TGTGCCAGCTCACTCCGGACCGACTCCCTCACTGAAGCTTTCTTT. The chain uses TRBV18 and TRBJ1-1; D unresolved. V lost 4 bases and J 4 bases, leaving 16 bases between the germline ends. CDR1 and CDR2 from the germline V gene are KGHSH and LQKENI. This CDR3 comprises 15 residues. Combining the CDR3 with reference TRBV18 and TRBJ1-1 gives the whole variable domain NAGVMQNPRHLVRRRGQEARLRCSPMKGHSHVYWYRQLPEEGLKFMVYLQKENIIDESGMPKERFSAEFPKEGPSILRIQQVVRGDSAAYFCASSLRTDSLTEAFFGQGTRLTVV.

For this clonotype: A much larger clone differs by one base, so this may be a read error. This chain connects TRBV6-5 to TRBJ2-2; 9 nucleotides match TRBD1. Germline V gives CDR1 MNHEY, CDR2 SVGAGI. This CDR3 has 15 amino acids. Trimming took 4 bases from V and 4 from J; bases not matched to a gene: 4. CDR3 sequence: CASSFRQGVTGELFF. DNA for the CDR3: TGTGCCAGCAGTTTCCGACAGGGGGTCACCGGGGAGCTGTTTTTT.

Comments on this clonotype: This clone may be a read error of a much larger clone one base away. The rearrangement uses TRBV4-3 and TRBJ1-2, with TRBD1 identical over 7 bases. CDR1 and CDR2 (germline): LGHNA, YSLEER. The CDR3 is 14 residues long. The ends lost 7 bases at V and 3 bases at J; junction bases unmatched: 8. CDR3 region: CASTPRDRDYGYTF. For the CDR3, the DNA is TGCGCCAGCACCCCCCGAGACAGGGACTATGGCTACACCTTC.

Worth noting for this clonotype: An end of the junction differs from the germline gene, which may be a read error. This chain links TRBV3-1 with TRBJ2-7, with 8 bases that match TRBD2. This CDR3 region has 18 residues. Germline CDR1 is LGHDT and CDR2 is YNNKEL (reference sequence). CDR3 bases: TGTGCCAGCAGTCAAGACCATAGAAGCGGGGGATTATTCCACGAGCAGTACTTC. Amino acid sequence: CASSQDHRSGGLFHEQYF.

This clonotype was seen at least ten times. V gene TRBV20-1 combines with J gene TRBJ2-3; D is unresolved. Per germline, CDR1 DFQATT and CDR2 SNEGSKA (reference sequence). The CDR3 contains 12 residues. Trimming took 5 bases from V and 6 from J, leaving 12 bases between them. The CDR3 sequence: CSARLPRDTQYF. The CDR3 bases are TGCAGTGCTCGCCTTCCCCGCGATACGCAGTATTTT.

This clonotype was recorded many times. This chain connects TRBV28 to TRBJ2-7, with a tentative D call TRBD1 (6 bases). This CDR3 spans 19 amino acids. Trimming shortened V by 4 bases and J by 2 bases, and 27 bases separated the two germline ends. The germline V gene encodes CDR1 MDHEN and CDR2 SYDVKM. The CDR3 here is CASSSLWSTRGANAYEQYF. The CDR3 DNA is TGTGCCAGCAGTTCCTTGTGGAGCACCAGGGGCGCTAACGCCTACGAGCAGTACTTC.

The sample holds many counts of this clonotype. V usage is TRBV20-1 and J usage is TRBJ1-1, with TRBD1 as a possible D gene (5 bases). The V end was cut by 6 bases, the J end by 4 bases, with 12 bases between. This CDR3 is 12 amino acids long. Germline loops: CDR1 DFQATT, CDR2 SNEGSKA (reference sequence). The CDR3 nucleotides are TGCAGTGCAACGATTAGGGGCACTGAAGCTTTCTTT. Amino acid sequence: CSATIRGTEAFF.

This clonotype was recorded only once. This chain connects TRBV27 to TRBJ1-2; 7 nucleotides agree with TRBD1. V was clipped by 6 bases and J by 11 bases; unmatched bases: 15. Germline CDR1 MNHEY, CDR2 SMNVEV (reference sequence). The CDR3 has 14 residues. The CDR3 here is CASRYLTGAYEYTF. For the CDR3, the DNA is TGTGCCAGCAGATACCTCACAGGGGCCTATGAATACACCTTC.

This clonotype has a count of ten or more. V is TRBV6-1 and J is TRBJ1-5, with D possibly being TRBD1 (5 bases). Germline V gene data show CDR1 as MNHNS and CDR2 as SASEGT. Trimming cost V 6 bases and J 1 base, with 10 bases left between them. The CDR3 extends over 14 amino acids. The CDR3 DNA reads as TGTGCCAGCAGGGCAGGGTCCAGCAATCAGCCCCAGCATTTT. Protein product: CASRAGSSNQPQHF.

The table lists this clonotype with many counts. J is TRBJ2-5 and V is TRBV18; D unclear. V lost 3 bases to trimming and J lost 3 bases, with 8 bases between them. The CDR3 sequence is 13 residues long. Germline CDR1 KGHSH, CDR2 LQKENI. The CDR3 bases are TGTGCCAGCTCACCTCGAAGAAAAGAGACCCAGTACTTC. Its translation: CASSPRRKETQYF.

This clonotype was observed at least ten times. The gene calls are TRBV20-1 and TRBJ2-5; D remains unclear. The CDR3 spans 15 residues. Per germline, CDR1 DFQATT and CDR2 SNEGSKA (reference sequence). V lost 0 bases and J lost 2, with 13 bases in between. The chain's CDR3 is CSARDPTHLQETQYF. The CDR3 coding sequence is TGCAGTGCTAGAGATCCGACTCACCTACAAGAGACCCAGTACTTC.

This clonotype was detected ten times or more. The chain recombines TRBV20-1 with TRBJ1-1; D is uncertain. Germline assignment: CDR1 DFQATT and CDR2 SNEGSKA (reference sequence). This CDR3 has 13 amino acids. Between the trimmed V and J ends, which lost 0 bases and 0 bases, there was a span of 5 bases. For the CDR3, the DNA is TGCAGTGCTAGAGACATCATGAACACTGAAGCTTTCTTT. Residues: CSARDIMNTEAFF.

This clonotype came up a few times. This chain links TRBV2 with TRBJ2-4; no clear D gene. V dropped 5 bases and J dropped 2 bases, with 13 bases sitting between them. CDR1 is SNHLY and CDR2 is FYNNEI in the germline V gene. This CDR3 region has 15 residues. DNA of the CDR3: TGTGCCAGCAGTCCCGGGTCTATAACCAAAAACATTCAGTACTTC. It translates to CASSPGSITKNIQYF.